This T cell receptor (beta chain) originates from a study of T cells in tuberculosis. At the level of the study: The T cells targeted glucose monomycolate, a mycobacterial lipid, via CD1B.

No alpha-beta pairing information exists for these sequences. Clones were read by immunoSEQ multiplex PCR, and TCRdb kept only the in-frame ones, dropping some. The table has 55,000 to 60,000 clones, around 90% seen once; the top ten hold 21%. Cells were sorted from thawed PBMC rested overnight and stained with GMM-loaded CD1B tetramer, viability dye and anti-CD3. C32 glucose monomycolate from Rhodococcus equi was loaded onto the CD1B tetramers. From each donor, some 90,000 tetramer-negative cells were sorted. The CDR3 is 15 amino acids. Unmatched junction bases numbered 2, after V lost 0 bases and J lost 5 bases. CDR1 is SGHNT, CDR2 YYREEE, per germline (reference sequence).

This receptor was taken from an adult woman with latent tuberculosis. Sequencing was performed on CD1b-GMM tetramer-negative cells sorted from PBMCs. The rearrangement uses TRBV5-4 and TRBJ2-1, with TRBD2 identical over 10 bases. DNA of the CDR3: TGTGCCAGCAGCTTGGGGGGGACTAGCGACAATGAGCAGTTCTTC. Its protein is CASSLGGTSDNEQFF. The full variable domain, its missing parts supplied by reference TRBV5-4 and TRBJ2-1, is ETGVTQSPTHLIKTRGQQVTLRCSSQSGHNTVSWYQQALGQGPQFIFQYYREEENGRGNFPPRFSGLQFPNYSSELNVNALELDDSALYLCASSLGGTSDNEQFFGPGTRLTVL.